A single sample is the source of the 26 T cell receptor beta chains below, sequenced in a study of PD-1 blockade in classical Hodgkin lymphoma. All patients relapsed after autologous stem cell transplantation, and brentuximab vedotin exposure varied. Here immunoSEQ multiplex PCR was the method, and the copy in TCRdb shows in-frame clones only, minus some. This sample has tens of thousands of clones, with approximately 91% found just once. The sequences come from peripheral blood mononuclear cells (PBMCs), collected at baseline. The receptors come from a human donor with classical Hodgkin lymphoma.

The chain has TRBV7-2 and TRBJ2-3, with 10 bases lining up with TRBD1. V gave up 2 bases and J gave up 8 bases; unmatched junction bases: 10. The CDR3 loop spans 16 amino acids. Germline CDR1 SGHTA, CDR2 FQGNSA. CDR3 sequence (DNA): TGTGCCAGCAGCTTATCCGGGACAGGGGATTTCCTTACGCAGTATTTT. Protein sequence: CASSLSGTGDFLTQYF.

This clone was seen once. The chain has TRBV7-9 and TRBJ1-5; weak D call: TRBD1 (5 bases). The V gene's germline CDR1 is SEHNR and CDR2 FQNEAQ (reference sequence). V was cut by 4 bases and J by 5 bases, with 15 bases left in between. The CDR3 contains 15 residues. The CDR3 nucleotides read TGTGCCAGCAGCTCCGGGACCGGCAGGTATCAGCCCCAGCATTTT. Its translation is CASSSGTGRYQPQHF.

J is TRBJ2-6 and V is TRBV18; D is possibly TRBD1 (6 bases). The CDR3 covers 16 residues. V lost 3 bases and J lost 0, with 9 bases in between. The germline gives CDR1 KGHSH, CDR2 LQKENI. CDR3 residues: CASSPGQFSGANVLTF. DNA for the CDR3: TGTGCCAGCTCACCTGGACAGTTCTCTGGGGCCAACGTCCTGACTTTC.

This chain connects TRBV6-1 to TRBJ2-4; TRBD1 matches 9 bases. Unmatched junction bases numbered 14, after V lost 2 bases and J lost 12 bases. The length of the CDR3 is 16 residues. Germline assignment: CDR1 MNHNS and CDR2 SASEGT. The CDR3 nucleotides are TGTGCCAGCAGTGAACCCCATTGGCACAGGGGGCTGGATCAGTACTTC. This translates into CASSEPHWHRGLDQYF.

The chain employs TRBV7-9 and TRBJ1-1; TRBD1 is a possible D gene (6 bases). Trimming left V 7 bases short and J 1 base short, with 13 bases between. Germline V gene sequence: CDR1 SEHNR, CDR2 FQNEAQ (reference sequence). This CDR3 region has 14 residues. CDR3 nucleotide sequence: TGTGCCAGCATCCCGGACAGTTCGAACACTGAAGCTTTCTTT. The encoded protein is CASIPDSSNTEAFF.

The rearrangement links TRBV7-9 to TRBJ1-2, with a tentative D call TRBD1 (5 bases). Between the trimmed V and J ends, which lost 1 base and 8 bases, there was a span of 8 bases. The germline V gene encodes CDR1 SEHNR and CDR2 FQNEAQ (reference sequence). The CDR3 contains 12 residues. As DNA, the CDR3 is TGTGCCAGCAGCTTAGAGCAGGGAGGCTACACCTTC. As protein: CASSLEQGGYTF.

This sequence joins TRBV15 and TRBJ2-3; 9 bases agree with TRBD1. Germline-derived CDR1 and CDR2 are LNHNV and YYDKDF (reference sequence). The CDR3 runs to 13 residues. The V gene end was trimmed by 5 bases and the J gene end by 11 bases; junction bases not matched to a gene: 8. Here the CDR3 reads CATSGTGQVGQYF. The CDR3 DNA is TGTGCCACCAGCGGGACAGGGCAAGTAGGGCAGTATTTT.

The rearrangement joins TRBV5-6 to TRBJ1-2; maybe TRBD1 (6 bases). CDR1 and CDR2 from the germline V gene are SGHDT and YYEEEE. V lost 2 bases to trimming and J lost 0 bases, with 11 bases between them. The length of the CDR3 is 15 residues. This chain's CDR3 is CASSLGDTSNYGYTF. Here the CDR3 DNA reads TGTGCCAGCAGCTTAGGGGACACCTCTAACTATGGCTACACCTTC.

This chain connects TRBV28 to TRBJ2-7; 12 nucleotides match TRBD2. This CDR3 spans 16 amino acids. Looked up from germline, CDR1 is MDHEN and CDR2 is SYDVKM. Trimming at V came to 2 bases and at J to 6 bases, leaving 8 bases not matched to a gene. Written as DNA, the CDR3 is TGTGCCAGCAGTTTAAAGTCTAGCGGGAGGGCCGGCGAGCAGTACTTC. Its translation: CASSLKSSGRAGEQYF.

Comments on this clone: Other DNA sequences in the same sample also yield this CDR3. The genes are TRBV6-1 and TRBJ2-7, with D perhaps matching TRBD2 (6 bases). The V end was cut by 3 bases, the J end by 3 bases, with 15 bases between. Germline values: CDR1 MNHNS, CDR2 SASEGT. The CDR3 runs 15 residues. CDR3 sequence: CASSEAGPAVYEQYF. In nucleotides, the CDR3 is TGTGCCAGCAGTGAGGCGGGACCCGCGGTCTACGAGCAGTACTTC.

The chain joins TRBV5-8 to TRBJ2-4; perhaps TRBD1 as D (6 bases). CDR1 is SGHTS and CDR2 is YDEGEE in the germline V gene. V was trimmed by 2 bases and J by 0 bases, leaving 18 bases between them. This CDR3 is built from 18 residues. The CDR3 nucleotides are TGTGCCAGCAGCTTTTTGGGTGTCACAGGGCTAGCCAAAAACATTCAGTACTTC. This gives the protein CASSFLGVTGLAKNIQYF.

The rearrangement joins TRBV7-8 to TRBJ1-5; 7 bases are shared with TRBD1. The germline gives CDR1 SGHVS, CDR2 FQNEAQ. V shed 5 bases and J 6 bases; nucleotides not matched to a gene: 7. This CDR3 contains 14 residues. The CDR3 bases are TGTGCCAGCAGCCAAAGGGGGCTTGGTCAGCCCCAGCATTTT. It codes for CASSQRGLGQPQHF.

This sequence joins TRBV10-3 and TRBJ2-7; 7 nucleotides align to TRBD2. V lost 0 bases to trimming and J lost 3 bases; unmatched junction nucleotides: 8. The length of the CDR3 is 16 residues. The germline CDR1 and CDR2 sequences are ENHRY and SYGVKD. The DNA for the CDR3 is TGTGCCATCAGTGAGTCGGGGGGGGACCAGCTCTACGAGCAGTACTTC. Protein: CAISESGGDQLYEQYF.

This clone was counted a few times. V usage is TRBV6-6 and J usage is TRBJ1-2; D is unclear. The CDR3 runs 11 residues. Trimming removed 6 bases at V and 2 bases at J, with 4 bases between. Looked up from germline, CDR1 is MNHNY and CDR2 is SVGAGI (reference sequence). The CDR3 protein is CASRTNYGYTF. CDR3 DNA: TGTGCCAGCAGGACAAACTATGGCTACACCTTC.

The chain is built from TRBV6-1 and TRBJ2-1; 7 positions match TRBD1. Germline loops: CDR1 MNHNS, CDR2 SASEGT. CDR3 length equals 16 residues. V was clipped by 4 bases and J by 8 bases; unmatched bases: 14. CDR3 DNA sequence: TGTGCCAGCAGTGTCAAGACGACAGGGTTAATCGATGAGCAGTTCTTC. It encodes CASSVKTTGLIDEQFF.

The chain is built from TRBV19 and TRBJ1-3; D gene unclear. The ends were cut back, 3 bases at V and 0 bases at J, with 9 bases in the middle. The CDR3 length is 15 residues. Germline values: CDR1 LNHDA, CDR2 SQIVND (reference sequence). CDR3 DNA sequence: TGTGCCAGTAGTATTGCCAGTTTCTCTGGAAACACCATATATTTT. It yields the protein CASSIASFSGNTIYF.

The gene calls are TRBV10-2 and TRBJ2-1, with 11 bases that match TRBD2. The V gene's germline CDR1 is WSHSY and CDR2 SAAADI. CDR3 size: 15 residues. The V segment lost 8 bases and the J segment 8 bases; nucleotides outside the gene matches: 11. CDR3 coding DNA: TGCGCCAGCCCCGGTGCTAGCGGGAGGTTCCATGAGCAGTTCTTC. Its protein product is CASPGASGRFHEQFF.

The CDR3 spells CASSAQGYNSPLHF. CDR3 nucleotide sequence: TGTGCCAGTAGTGCTCAGGGGTATAATTCACCCCTCCACTTT. The V call is TRBV19, the J call TRBJ1-6; D possibly corresponds to TRBD1 (6 bases). The CDR3 is 14 residues long. V shed 5 bases and J shed 4 bases, with 9 bases lying between them. The germline gives CDR1 LNHDA, CDR2 SQIVND (reference sequence).

CDR3 residues: CAGRTGSPFEQYF. CDR3 sequence (DNA): TGTGCCGGCAGGACAGGGTCCCCCTTCGAGCAGTACTTC. The chain couples TRBV21-1 to TRBJ2-7; the D call in the table, TRBD1, was not verified against the DNA. TRBV21-1 is a pseudogene locus. The CDR3 spans 13 residues.

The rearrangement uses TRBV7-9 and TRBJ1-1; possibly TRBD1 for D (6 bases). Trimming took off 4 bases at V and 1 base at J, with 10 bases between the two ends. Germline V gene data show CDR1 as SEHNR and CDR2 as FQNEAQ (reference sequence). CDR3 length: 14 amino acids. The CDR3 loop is CASSYRDTNTEAFF. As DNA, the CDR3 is TGTGCCAGCAGCTACCGGGACACGAACACTGAAGCTTTCTTT.

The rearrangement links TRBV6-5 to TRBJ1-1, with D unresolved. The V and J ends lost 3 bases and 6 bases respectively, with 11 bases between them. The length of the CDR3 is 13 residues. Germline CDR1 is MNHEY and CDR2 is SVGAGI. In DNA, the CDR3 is TGTGCCAGCAGTTATACCGGGGTCCCTGAAGCTTTCTTT. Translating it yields CASSYTGVPEAFF.

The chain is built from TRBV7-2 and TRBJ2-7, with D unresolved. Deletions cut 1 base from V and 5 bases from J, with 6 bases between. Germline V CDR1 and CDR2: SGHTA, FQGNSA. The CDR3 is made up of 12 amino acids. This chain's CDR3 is CASSLGPNEQYF. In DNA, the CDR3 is TGTGCCAGCAGCTTAGGTCCTAACGAGCAGTACTTC.

Here the CDR3 reads CASSLVGSGGVLVQFF. As DNA, the CDR3 is TGTGCCAGCAGCTTAGTCGGTAGCGGGGGGGTCCTTGTGCAGTTCTTC. The rearrangement links TRBV7-9 to TRBJ2-1, with 11 positions matching TRBD2. Looked up from germline, CDR1 is SEHNR and CDR2 is FQNEAQ (reference sequence). V shed 1 base and J 12 bases; nucleotides not matched to a gene: 11. This CDR3 has 16 amino acids.

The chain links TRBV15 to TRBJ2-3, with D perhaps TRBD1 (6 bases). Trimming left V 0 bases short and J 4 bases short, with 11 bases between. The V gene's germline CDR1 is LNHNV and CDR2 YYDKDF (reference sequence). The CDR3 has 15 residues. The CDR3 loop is CATSRDQGGADTQYF. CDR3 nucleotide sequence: TGTGCCACCAGCAGAGATCAAGGGGGAGCAGATACGCAGTATTTT. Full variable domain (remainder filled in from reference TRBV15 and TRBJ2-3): DAMVIQNPRYQVTQFGKPVTLSCSQTLNHNVMYWYQQKSSQAPKLLFHYYDKDFNNEADTPDNFQSRRPNTSFCFLDIRSPGLGDTAMYLCATSRDQGGADTQYFGPGTRLTVL.

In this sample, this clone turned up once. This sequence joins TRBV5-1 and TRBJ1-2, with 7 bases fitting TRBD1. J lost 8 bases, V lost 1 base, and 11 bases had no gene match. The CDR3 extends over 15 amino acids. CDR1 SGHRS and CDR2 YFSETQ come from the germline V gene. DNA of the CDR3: TGCGCCAGCAGCTTGATATTGACGCAGGGGGACGGCTACACCTTC. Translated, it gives CASSLILTQGDGYTF.

CDR3 nucleotide sequence: TGTGCCAGCAGCTTGGACGGACTAGCGGGACACGAGCAGTTCTTC. Translated: CASSLDGLAGHEQFF. The chain joins TRBV5-4 to TRBJ2-1; TRBD2 agrees at 12 bases. The CDR3 runs 15 residues. Looked up from germline, CDR1 is SGHNT and CDR2 is YYREEE (reference sequence). V lost 0 bases to trimming and J lost 10 bases; unmatched junction nucleotides: 5. Full variable domain (missing parts from reference TRBV5-4 and TRBJ2-1): ETGVTQSPTHLIKTRGQQVTLRCSSQSGHNTVSWYQQALGQGPQFIFQYYREEENGRGNFPPRFSGLQFPNYSSELNVNALELDDSALYLCASSLDGLAGHEQFFGPGTRLTVL.